This T cell receptor beta chain originates from a study of response to subunit inactivated influenza vaccine. Study-wide findings and caveats: Each seasonal flu vaccination may recruit only limited new T cells, authors suggested.

The CDR3 length is 15 residues. The germline CDR1 and CDR2 sequences are SEHNR and FQNEAQ (reference sequence). Trimming took off 1 base at V and 3 bases at J, with 9 bases between the two ends. This clonotype was detected a few times. No antigen is known for it. One entry per CDR3 protein, called by TCRdb with MiXCR from the RT-PCR reads. The data contain hundreds of thousands of distinct CDR3 sequences, approximately 15% of them singletons. Sequenced material: PBMCs from blood, taken 12 days after vaccination. The receptor's source is a man aged 50-59 years who received an inactivated influenza vaccine. V and J are TRBV7-9 and TRBJ1-4; D is uncertain. Written as DNA, the CDR3 is TGTGCCAGCAGCTTAGGGGCAGCGCCTAATGAAAAACTGTTTTTT. This gives the protein CASSLGAAPNEKLFF.